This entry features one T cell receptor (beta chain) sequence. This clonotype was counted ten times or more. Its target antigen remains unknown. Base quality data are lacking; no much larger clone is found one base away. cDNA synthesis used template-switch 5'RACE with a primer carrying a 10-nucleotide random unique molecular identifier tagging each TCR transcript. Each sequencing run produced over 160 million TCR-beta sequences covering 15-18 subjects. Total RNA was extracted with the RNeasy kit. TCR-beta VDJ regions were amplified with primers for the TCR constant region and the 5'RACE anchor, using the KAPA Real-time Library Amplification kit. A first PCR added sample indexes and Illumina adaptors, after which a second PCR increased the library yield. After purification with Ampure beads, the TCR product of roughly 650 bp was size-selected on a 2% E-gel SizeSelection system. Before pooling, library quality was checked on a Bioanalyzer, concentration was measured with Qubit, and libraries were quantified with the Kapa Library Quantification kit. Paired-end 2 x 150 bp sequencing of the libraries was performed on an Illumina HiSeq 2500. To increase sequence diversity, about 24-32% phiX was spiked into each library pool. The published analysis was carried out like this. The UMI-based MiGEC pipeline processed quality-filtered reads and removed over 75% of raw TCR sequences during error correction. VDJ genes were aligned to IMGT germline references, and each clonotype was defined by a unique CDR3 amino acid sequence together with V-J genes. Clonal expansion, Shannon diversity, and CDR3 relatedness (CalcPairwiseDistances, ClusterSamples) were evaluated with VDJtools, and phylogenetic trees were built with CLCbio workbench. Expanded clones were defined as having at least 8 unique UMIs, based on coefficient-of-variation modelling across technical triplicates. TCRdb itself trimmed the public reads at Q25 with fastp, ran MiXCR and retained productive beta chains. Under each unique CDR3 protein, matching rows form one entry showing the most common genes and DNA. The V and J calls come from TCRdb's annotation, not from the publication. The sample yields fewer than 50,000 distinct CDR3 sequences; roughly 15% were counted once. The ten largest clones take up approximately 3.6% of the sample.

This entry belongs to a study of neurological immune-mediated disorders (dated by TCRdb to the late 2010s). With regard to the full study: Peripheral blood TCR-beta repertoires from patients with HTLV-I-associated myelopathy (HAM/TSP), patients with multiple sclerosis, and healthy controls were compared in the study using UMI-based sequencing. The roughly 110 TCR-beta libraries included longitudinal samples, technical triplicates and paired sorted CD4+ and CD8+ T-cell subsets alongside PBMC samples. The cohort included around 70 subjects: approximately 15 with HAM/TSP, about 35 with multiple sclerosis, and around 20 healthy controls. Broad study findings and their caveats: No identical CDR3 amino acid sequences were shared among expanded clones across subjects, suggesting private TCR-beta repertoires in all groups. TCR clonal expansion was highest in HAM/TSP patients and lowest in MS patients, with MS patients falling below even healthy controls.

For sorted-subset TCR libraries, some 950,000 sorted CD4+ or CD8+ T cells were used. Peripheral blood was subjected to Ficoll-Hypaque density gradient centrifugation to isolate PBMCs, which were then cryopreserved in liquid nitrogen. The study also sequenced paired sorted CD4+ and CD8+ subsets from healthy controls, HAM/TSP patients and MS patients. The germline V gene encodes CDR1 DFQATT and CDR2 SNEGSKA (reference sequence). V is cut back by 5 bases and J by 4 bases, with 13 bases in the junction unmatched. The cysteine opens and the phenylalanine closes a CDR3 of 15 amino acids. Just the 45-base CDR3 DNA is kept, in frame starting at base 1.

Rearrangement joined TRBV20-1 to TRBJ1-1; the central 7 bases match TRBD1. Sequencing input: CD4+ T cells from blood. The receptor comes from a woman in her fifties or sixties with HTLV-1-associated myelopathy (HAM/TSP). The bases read TGCAGTGCTGGGGGGGCAGGGGGAATGGGCACTGAAGCTTTCTTT. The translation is CSAGGAGGMGTEAFF.